Listed here is a single TCR beta chain. The assay was immunoSEQ multiplex PCR, and TCRdb's table has in-frame clones only and misses some. Of a few hundred thousand clones in the sample, around 86% were seen once. This entry belongs to a study of blood T cell repertoires in COVID-19. This CDR3 is built from 15 residues. Per the germline V gene, CDR1 is SGDLS and CDR2 is YYNGEE. Trimming took off 3 bases at V and 3 bases at J, with 10 bases between the two ends. Sequencing was carried out using PBMCs or T cells enriched from blood (not recorded which). The chain joins TRBV9 to TRBJ2-6; tentative D call: TRBD2 (6 bases). This receptor was obtained from a man aged 30-40 years who had recovered from COVID-19. This chain's CDR3 is CASSALGGGANVLTF. CDR3 nucleotide sequence: TGTGCCAGCAGCGCGCTGGGAGGTGGGGCCAACGTCCTGACTTTC.